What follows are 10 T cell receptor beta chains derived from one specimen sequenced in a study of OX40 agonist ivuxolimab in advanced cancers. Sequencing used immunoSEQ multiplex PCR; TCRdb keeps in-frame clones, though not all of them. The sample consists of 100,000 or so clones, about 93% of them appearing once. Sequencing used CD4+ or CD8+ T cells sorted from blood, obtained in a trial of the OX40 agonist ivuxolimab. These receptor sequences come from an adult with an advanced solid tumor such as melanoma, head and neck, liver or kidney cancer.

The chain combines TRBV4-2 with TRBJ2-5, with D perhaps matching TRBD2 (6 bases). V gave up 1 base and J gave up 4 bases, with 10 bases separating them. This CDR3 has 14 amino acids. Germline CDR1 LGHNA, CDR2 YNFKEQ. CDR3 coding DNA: TGTGCCAGCAGCCAAGGCGCGGGGAGAGAGACCCAGTACTTC. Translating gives CASSQGAGRETQYF.

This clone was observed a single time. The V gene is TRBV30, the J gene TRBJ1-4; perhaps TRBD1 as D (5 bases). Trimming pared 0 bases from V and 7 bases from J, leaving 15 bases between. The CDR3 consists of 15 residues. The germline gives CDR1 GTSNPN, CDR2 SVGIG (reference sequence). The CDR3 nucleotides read TGTGCCTGGAGTGTAAGGGGCTTGGTCGGTGAAAAACTGTTTTTT. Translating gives CAWSVRGLVGEKLFF.

For the CDR3, the DNA is TGCAGTGCTCCATCTTTTTACGAGCAGTACTTC. Its protein product is CSAPSFYEQYF. The V and J genes are TRBV20-1 and TRBJ2-7; no firm D call. The germline V and J ends were trimmed by 5 bases and 4 bases, with 9 bases remaining between them. The CDR3 spans 11 residues. CDR1 is DFQATT, CDR2 SNEGSKA, per germline (reference sequence).

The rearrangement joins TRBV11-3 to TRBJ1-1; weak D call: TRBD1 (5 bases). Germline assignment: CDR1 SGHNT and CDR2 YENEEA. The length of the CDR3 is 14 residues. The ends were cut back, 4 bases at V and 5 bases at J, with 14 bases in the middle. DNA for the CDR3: TGTGCCAGCAGCTCCCCGGTGGGGCAAACTGAAGCTTTCTTT. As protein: CASSSPVGQTEAFF.

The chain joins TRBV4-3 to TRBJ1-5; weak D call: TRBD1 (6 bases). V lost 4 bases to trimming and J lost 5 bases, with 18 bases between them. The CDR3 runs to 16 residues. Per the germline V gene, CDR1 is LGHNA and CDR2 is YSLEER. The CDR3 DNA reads TGCGCCAGCAGCCCGACCCATATCAGGGGAGATCAGCCCCAGCATTTT. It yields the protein CASSPTHIRGDQPQHF.

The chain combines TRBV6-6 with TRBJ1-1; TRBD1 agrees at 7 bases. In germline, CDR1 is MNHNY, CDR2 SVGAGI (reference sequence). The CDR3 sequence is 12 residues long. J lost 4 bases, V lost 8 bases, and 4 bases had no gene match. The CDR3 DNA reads TGTGCCAGCTACAGGGGTGGCACTGAAGCTTTCTTT. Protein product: CASYRGGTEAFF.

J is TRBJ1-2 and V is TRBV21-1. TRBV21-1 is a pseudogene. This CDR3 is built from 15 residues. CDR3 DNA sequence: TGTGCCAGCAGCAAAGTCGGGGGGCGGTTCTATGGCTACACCTTC. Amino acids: CASSKVGGRFYGYTF.

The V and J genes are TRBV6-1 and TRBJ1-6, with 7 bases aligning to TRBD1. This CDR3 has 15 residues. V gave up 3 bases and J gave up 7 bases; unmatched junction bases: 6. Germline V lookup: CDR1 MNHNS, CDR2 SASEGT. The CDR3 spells CASSDQDRANSPLHF. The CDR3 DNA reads TGTGCCAGCAGTGATCAAGACAGGGCCAATTCACCCCTCCACTTT.

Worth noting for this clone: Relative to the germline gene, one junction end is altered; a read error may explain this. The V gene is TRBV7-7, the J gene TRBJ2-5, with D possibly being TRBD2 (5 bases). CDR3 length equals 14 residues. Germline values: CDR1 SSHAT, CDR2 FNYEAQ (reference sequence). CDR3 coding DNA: TGTGCTAGCAGCTTAGATTCCGGGGAGGAGACCCAGTACTTC. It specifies CASSLDSGEETQYF. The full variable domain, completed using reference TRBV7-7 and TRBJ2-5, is GAGVSQSPRYKVTKRGQDVTLRCDPISSHATLYWYQQALGQGPEFLTYFNYEAQPDKSGLPSDRFSAERPEGSISTLTIQRTEQRDSAMYRCASSLDSGEETQYFGPGTRLLVL.

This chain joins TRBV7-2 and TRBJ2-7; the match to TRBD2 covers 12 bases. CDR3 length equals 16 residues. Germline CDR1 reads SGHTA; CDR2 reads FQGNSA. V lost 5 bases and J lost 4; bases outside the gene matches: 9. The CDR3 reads CASSPRLTSGSYEQYF. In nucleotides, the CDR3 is TGTGCCAGCAGCCCGAGACTGACTAGCGGGAGTTACGAGCAGTACTTC.